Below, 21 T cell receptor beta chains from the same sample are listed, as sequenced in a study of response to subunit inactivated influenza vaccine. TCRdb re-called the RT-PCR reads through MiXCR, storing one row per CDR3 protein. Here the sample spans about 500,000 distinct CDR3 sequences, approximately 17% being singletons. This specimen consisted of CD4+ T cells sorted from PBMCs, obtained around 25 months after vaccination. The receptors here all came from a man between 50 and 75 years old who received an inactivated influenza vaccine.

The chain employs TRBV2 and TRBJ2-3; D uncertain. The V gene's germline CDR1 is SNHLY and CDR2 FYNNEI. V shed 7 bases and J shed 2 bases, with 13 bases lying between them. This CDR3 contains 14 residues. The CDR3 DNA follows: TGTGCCAGCACGAGGTGGTCGCTCACAGATACGCAGTATTTT. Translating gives CASTRWSLTDTQYF.

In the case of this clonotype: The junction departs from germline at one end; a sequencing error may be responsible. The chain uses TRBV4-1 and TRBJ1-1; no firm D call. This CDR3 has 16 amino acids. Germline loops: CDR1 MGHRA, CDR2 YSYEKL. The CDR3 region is CASSQGDTGYSAEVFF. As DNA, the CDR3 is TGCGCCAGCAGCCAAGGGGATACGGGGTACAGTGCTGAAGTTTTCTTT.

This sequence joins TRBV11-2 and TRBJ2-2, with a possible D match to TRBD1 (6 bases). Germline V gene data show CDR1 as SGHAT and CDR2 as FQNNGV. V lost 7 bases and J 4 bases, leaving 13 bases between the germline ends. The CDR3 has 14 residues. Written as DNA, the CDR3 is TGTGCCAGCACCTCACAGGGTTTCACCGGGGAGCTGTTTTTT. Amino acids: CASTSQGFTGELFF.

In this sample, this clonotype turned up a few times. The CDR3 loop reads CASSPTSGIRTKEFF. CDR3 in DNA: TGTGCCAGCAGTCCTACTAGCGGGATAAGGACGAAGGAGTTCTTC. This chain connects TRBV6-1 to TRBJ2-1; 10 nucleotides line up with TRBD2. This CDR3 has 15 amino acids. V was clipped by 5 bases and J by 14 bases; unmatched bases: 15. Germline CDR1 MNHNS, CDR2 SASEGT.

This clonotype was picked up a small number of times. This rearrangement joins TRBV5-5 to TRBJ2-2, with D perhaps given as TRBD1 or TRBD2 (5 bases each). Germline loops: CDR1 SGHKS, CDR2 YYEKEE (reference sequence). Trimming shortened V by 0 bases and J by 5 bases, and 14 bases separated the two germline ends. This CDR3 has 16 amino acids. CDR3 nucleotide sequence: TGTGCCAGCAGCTTGGCTCCGGGACCGAGGACCGGGGAGCTGTTTTTT. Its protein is CASSLAPGPRTGELFF.

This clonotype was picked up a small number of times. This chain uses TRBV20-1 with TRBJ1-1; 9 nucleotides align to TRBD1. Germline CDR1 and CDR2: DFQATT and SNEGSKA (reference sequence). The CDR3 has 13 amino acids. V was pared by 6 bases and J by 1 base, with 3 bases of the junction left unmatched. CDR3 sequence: CSATGQGNTEAFF. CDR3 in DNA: TGCAGTGCGACGGGACAGGGGAACACTGAAGCTTTCTTT.

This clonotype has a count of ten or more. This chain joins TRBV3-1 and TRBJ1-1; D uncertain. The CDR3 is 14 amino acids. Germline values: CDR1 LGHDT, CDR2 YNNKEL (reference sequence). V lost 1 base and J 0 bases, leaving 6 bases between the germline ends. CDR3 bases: TGTGCCAGCAGCCAAGGCAGCTTGAACACTGAAGCTTTCTTT. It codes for CASSQGSLNTEAFF. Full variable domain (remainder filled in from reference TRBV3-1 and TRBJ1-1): DTAVSQTPKYLVTQMGNDKSIKCEQNLGHDTMYWYKQDSKKFLKIMFSYNNKELIINETVPNRFSPKSPDKAHLNLHINSLELGDSAVYFCASSQGSLNTEAFFGQGTRLTVV.

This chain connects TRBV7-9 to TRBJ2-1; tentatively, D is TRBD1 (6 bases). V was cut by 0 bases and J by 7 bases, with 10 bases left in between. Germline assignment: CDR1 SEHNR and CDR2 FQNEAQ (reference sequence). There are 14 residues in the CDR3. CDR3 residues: CASSLAGQTNEQFF. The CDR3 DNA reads TGTGCCAGCAGCTTAGCGGGACAAACTAATGAGCAGTTCTTC.

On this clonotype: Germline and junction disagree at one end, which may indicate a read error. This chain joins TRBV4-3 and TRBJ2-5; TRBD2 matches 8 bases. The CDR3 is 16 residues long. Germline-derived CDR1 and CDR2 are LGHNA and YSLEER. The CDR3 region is CASSEDVTSGQETQYF. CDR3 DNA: TGCGCCAGCAGCGAAGATGTCACTAGCGGCCAAGAGACCCAGTACTTC.

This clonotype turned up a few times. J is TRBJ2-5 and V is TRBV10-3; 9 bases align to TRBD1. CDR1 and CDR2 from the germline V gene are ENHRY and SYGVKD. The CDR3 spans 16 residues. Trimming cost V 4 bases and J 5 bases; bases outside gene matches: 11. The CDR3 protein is CAISGLGQGGPETQYF. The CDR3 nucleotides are TGTGCCATCAGTGGACTGGGACAGGGAGGACCGGAGACCCAGTACTTC.

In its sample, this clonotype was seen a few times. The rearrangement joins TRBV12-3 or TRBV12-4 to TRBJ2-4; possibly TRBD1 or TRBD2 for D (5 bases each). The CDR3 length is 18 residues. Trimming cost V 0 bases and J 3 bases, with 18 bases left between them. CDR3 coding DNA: TGTGCCAGCAGTTTAGCCGGGTTAGGGGACGTCTTCAAAAACATTCAGTACTTC. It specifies CASSLAGLGDVFKNIQYF.

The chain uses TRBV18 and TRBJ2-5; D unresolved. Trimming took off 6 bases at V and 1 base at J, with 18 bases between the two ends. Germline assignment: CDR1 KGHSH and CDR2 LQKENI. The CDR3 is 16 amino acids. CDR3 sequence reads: CASSQGSPASQETQYF. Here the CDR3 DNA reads TGTGCCAGCTCCCAAGGCTCGCCAGCTTCCCAAGAGACCCAGTACTTC.

Written as DNA, the CDR3 is TGCGCCAGCAAGCAGGGCACACACACCGGGGAGCTGTTTTTT. It specifies CASKQGTHTGELFF. The genes are TRBV5-1 and TRBJ2-2; possibly TRBD1 for D (5 bases). The CDR3 is 14 amino acids. Germline values: CDR1 SGHRS, CDR2 YFSETQ. V gave up 6 bases and J gave up 3 bases, with 12 bases separating them.

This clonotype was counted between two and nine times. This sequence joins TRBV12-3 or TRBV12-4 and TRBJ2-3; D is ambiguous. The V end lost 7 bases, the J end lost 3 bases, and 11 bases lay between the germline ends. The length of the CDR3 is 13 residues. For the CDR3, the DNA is TGTGCCAGCAAGTTGGGTGTGACAGATACGCAGTATTTT. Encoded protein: CASKLGVTDTQYF.

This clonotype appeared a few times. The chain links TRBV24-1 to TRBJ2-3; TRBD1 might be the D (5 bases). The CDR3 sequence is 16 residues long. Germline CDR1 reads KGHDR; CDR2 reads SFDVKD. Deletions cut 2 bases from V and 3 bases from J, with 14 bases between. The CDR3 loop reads CATSDYKGYRTDTQYF. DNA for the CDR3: TGTGCCACCAGTGATTATAAGGGGTACAGGACAGATACGCAGTATTTT.

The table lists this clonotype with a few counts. The CDR3, as DNA: TGCAGTGCTAGTTTTATGGACAGCGTTAATTCACCCCTCCACTTT. It specifies CSASFMDSVNSPLHF. This chain links TRBV20-1 with TRBJ1-6; tentatively, D is TRBD1 (6 bases). The V end was cut by 3 bases, the J end by 6 bases, with 15 bases between. CDR3 length equals 15 residues. Germline CDR1 reads DFQATT; CDR2 reads SNEGSKA (reference sequence).

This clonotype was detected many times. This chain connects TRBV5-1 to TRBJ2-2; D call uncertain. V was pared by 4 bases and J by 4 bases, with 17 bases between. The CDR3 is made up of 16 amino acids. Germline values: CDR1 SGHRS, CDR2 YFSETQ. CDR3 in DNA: TGCGCCAGCAGCGCCCTCCCCCAGGACGGCACCGGGGAGCTGTTTTTT. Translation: CASSALPQDGTGELFF.

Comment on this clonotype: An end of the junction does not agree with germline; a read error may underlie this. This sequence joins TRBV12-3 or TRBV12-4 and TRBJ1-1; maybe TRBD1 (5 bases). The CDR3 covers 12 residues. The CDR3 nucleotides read TGTGCCAGCAGTTTAAGGGGCTCCGAGTTGATCTTT. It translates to CASSLRGSELIF.

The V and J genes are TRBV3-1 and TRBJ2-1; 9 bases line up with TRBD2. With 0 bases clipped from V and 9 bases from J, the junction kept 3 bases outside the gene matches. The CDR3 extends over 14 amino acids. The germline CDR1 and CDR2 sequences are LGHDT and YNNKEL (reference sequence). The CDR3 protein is CASSQDFSGGEQFF. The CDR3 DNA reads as TGTGCCAGCAGCCAAGATTTTAGCGGGGGTGAGCAGTTCTTC.

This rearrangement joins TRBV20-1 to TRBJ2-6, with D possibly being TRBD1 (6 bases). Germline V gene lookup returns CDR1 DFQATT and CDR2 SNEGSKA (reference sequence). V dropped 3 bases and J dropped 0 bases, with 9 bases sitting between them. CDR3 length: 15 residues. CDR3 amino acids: CSASRGPSGANVLTF. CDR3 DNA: TGCAGTGCTAGCAGGGGCCCCTCTGGGGCCAACGTCCTGACTTTC.

CDR3 sequence (DNA): TGCGCCAGCAGCCAAGGGGGGAAAGGGACTGGAAACACCATATATTTT. Encoded protein: CASSQGGKGTGNTIYF. The rearrangement links TRBV4-3 to TRBJ1-3, with D perhaps matching TRBD1 (5 bases). From germline, CDR1 is LGHNA and CDR2 YSLEER. The CDR3 contains 16 residues. V lost 1 base to trimming and J lost 2 bases, with 12 bases between them.